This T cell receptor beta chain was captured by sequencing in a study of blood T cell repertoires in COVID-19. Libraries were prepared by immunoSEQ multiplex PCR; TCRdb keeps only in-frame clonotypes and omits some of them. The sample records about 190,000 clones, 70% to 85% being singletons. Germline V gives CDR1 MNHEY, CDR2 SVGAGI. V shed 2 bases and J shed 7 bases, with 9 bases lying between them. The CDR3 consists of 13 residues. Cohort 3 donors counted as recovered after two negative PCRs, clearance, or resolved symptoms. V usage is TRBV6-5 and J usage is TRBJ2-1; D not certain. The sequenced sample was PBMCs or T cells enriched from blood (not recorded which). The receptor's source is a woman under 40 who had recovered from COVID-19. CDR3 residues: CASSYASGNEQFF. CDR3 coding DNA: TGTGCCAGCAGTTACGCATCGGGTAATGAGCAGTTCTTC.